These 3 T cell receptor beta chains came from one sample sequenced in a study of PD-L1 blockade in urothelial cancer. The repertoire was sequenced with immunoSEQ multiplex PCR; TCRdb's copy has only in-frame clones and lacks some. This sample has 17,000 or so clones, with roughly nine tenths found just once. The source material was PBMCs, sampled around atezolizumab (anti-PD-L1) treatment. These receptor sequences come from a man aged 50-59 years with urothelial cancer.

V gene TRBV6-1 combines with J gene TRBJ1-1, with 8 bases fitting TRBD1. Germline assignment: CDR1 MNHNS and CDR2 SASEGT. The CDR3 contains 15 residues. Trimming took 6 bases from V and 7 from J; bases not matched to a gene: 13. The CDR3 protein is CASSVAGTGAYEAFF. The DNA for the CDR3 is TGTGCCAGCAGCGTAGCCGGGACAGGAGCCTATGAAGCTTTCTTT.

CDR3 nucleotide sequence: TGTGCCAGCAGTGAGCTATCCGTACGCGGGAATGAGCAGTTCTTC. Its protein product is CASSELSVRGNEQFF. The V and J genes are TRBV6-1 and TRBJ2-1; tentatively, D is TRBD2 (5 bases). Per germline, CDR1 MNHNS and CDR2 SASEGT. V was clipped by 3 bases and J by 7 bases, with 16 bases between them. The CDR3 has 15 amino acids.

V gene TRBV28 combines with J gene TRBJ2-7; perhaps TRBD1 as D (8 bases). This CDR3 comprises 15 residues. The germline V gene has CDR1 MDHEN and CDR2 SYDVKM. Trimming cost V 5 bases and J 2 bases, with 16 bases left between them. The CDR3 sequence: CASSTHRGGTYEQYF. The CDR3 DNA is TGTGCCAGCAGTACCCACAGGGGGGGAACCTACGAGCAGTACTTC.